A selection of T cell receptor beta chains follows, all from one sample in a study of T cells in Graves' hyperthyroidism and ophthalmopathy. TCRdb passed the multiplex PCR reads through MiXCR, listing each CDR3 protein once. The top ten clones hold approximately 14% of a sample with around 520,000 distinct CDR3 sequences, 14% of them seen once. Sequencing used blood. Receptor source: a woman aged 40 to 50 with Graves' hyperthyroidism. The conserved cysteine and the conserved F or W are not part of the CDR3 here. Clone size is not always given. Where it is, it says once, few, many or a class for expanded clones.

v_call clone_size cdr3_aa
TRBV5-1 many ASSLEGNGNTGELF
TRBV27 few ASSAPGLAGETQY
TRBV5-1 many ASSLADYNEQF
TRBV5-6 . ASSLARQGEQY
TRBV18 many ASSPESNYGYT
TRBV7-3 few ASSLPGGGGYT
TRBV2 many ASHRQIVTGGEQY
TRBV28 . ASSSYRGATNEKLF
TRBV20-1 . SARDLQGFNSPLH
TRBV10-3 . ASTLAGSGANVLT
TRBV7-9 many ASSAGPAGVNTQY
TRBV20-1 . SATPGTDSTEQY
TRBV12-3/TRBV12-4 many ASSPALYSNQPQH
TRBV27 many ASSPAGREASDTQY
TRBV6-1 many ASSESARQPQH
TRBV28 many ASRQAGGELF
TRBV28 many ASSLFGRANEQY
TRBV6-6 many ASSYSRTGGFYEQY
TRBV2 many ASSVGTGSFDEQY
TRBV28 many ASSLSGWNQPQH
TRBV12-3/TRBV12-4 many ASRTDRGITGELF
TRBV6-1 many ATQTGYYEQY
TRBV19 . ASSIRGSTNEKLF
TRBV5-1 many ASSRGGGDPFVDEQY
TRBV28 many ASSSTGAGAAEAF
TRBV20-1 . SASKGDSNQPQH